This T cell receptor beta chain stems from a study of blood T cell repertoires in COVID-19. At the level of the study: From the United States, Italy and Spain came samples of acute and convalescent COVID-19. Sources were T cells, B-cell-depleted T cells, or PBMCs; the material itself was cDNA or gDNA.

V was shortened by 3 bases and J by 5 bases, with 13 bases between the two germline ends. CDR3 length equals 14 residues. CDR1 and CDR2 (germline): LNHDA, SQIVND (reference sequence). Original methodology: Cell counts per sample came from amplifying reference gene primers. The repertoire was sequenced with immunoSEQ multiplex PCR; TCRdb's copy has only in-frame clones and lacks some. The V and J calls and clone size come from that table; D and trimming were worked out from the DNA. The table records 150,000 or so clones, roughly 88% of them present only once. The V call is TRBV19, the J call TRBJ1-2, with no clear D. The sequenced sample consisted of peripheral blood. This TCR came from a man younger than 35 with acute or convalescent COVID-19. CDR3 nucleotides: TGTGCCAGTAGTATCTTCAGGAAAGAGTATGGCTACACCTTC. It is translated as CASSIFRKEYGYTF. Combining the CDR3 with reference TRBV19 and TRBJ1-2 gives the whole variable domain DGGITQSPKYLFRKEGQNVTLSCEQNLNHDAMYWYRQDPGQGLRLIYYSQIVNDFQKGDIAEGYSVSREKKESFPLTVTSAQKNPTAFYLCASSIFRKEYGYTFGSGTRLTVV.